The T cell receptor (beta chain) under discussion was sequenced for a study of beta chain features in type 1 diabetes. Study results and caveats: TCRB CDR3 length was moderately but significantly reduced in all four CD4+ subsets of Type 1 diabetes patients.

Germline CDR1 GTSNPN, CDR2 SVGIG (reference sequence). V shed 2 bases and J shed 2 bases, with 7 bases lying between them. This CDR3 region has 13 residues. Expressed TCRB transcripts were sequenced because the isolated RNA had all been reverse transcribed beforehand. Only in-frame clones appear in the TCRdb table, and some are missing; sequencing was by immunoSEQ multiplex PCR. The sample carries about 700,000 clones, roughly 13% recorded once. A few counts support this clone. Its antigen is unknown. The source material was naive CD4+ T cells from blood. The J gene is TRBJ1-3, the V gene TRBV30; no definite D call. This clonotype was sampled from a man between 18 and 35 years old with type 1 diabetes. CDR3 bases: TGTGCCTGGAGTTGGGGAACTGGAAACACCATATATTTT. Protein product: CAWSWGTGNTIYF.